Sequencing of this T cell receptor beta chain was carried out in a study of shared clonotypes between healthy human individuals. Overall study context: The cohort had two women and a few men, ages 18 to 49. Each donor contributed plates that comprised three CD4 naive, three CD4 memory, two CD8 naive and one CD8 memory. General study results and limits: Estimated richness was generally greater in naive than memory subsets.

Naive CD8 cells lacked CD45RO, underwent positive selection for CCR7 and left out terminally differentiated effector memory CD45RA+ cells. In the case of this clone: Antigen unknown.

CDR3 length equals 17 residues. Unmatched junction bases numbered 6, after V lost 2 bases and J lost 0 bases. Looked up from germline, CDR1 is MNHEY and CDR2 is SMNVEV (reference sequence). Measured with immunoSEQ multiplex PCR; TCRdb has only the in-frame clones, and not every one. Found here are about 870,000 clones, 92% of them singletons; the top ten hold less than 25%. The sequencing input was naive CD8+ T cells sorted from blood. The receptor comes from a man between 25 and 39 years old in good health. The V gene is TRBV27, the J gene TRBJ2-7, with 11 nucleotides matching TRBD2. The CDR3 region has the DNA TGTGCCAGCAGTTTACTTCTAGCGGGAGGACCCTCCTACGAGCAGTACTTC. Protein: CASSLLLAGGPSYEQYF.